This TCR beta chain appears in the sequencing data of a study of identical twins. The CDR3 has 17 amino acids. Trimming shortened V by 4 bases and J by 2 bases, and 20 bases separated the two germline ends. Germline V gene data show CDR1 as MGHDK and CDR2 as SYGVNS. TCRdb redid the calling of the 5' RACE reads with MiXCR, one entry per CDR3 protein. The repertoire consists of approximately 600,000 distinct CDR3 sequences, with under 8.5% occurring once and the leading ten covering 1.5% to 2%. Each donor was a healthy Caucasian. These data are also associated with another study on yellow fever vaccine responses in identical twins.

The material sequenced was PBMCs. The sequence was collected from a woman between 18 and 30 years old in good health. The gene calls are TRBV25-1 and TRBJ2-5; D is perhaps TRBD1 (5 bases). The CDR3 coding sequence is TGTGCCAGCAGTGTCTACCAGGGATGGGGATGGCAAGAGACCCAGTACTTC. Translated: CASSVYQGWGWQETQYF.